A selection of T cell receptor beta chains follows, all from one sample in a study of T cell responses to AZD1222 COVID-19 vaccine. The protocol was immunoSEQ multiplex PCR, while the TCRdb copy is restricted to in-frame clones and leaves out a portion. The sample carries 200,000 or so clones, approximately 94% recorded once. The sample consisted of peripheral blood, taken on day 0 of MenACWY control vaccination. The receptors originated from an adult in good health. Each CDR3 is given with its conserved first and last residue. Fields, in order: J gene, D gene, V gene, CDR3 DNA, CDR3 protein. D genes are given only for firm matches.

TRBJ1-2 | - | TRBV6-6 | TGTGCCAGCAGTTACGGGGGACTCTATGGCTACACCTTC | CASSYGGLYGYTF
TRBJ2-1 | - | TRBV7-2 | TGTGCCAGCAGCTTAGAAGCGAAAGCCTACGATGAGCAGTTCTTC | CASSLEAKAYDEQFF
TRBJ1-1 | - | TRBV7-9 | TGTGCCAGCCGGCCCTCGGTGAACACTGAAGCTTTCTTT | CASRPSVNTEAFF
TRBJ2-5 | - | TRBV28 | TGTGCCACCCAGCCCGGCGGTCAGGCTCGCGAGACCCAGTACTTC | CATQPGGQARETQYF
TRBJ1-3 | - | TRBV4-1 | TGCGCCAGCAGCCAAGATCTGGACAGTAAAAACACCATATATTTT | CASSQDLDSKNTIYF
TRBJ1-2 | TRBD1 | TRBV27 | TGTGCCAGCACCCGGACAGGTTCTTATGGCTACACCTTC | CASTRTGSYGYTF
TRBJ1-5 | TRBD1 | TRBV18 | TGTGCCAGCTCAAGCAACCGGGACAGTTATCAGCCCCAGCATTTT | CASSSNRDSYQPQHF
TRBJ1-1 | - | TRBV30 | TGTGCCTGGAGACAGCACTTGAACACTGAAGCTTTCTTT | CAWRQHLNTEAFF
TRBJ1-2 | TRBD1 | TRBV29-1 | TGCAGCGTTGAGGGGACAGGGAGAAACTATGGCTACACCTTC | CSVEGTGRNYGYTF
TRBJ2-1 | - | TRBV24-1 | TGTGCCACCAGTGATTCTATCTCGGGGAGGGGGCTCTACAATGAGCAGTTCTTC | CATSDSISGRGLYNEQFF
TRBJ1-2 | - | TRBV2 | TGTGCCAGCAACACAGGGAGCTATGGCTACACCTTC | CASNTGSYGYTF
TRBJ1-2 | - | TRBV4-2 | TGTGCCAGCAGCCAGGGGGTCAGGGAAGGCTACACCTTC | CASSQGVREGYTF
TRBJ1-4 | TRBD1 | TRBV7-2 | TGTGCCAGCAGCTCGGACAGGGGAAAACTGTTTTTT | CASSSDRGKLFF
TRBJ1-6 | - | TRBV15 | TGTGCCACCAGCAGAGAGGAAGTTTCACCCCTCCACTTT | CATSREEVSPLHF
TRBJ2-1 | - | TRBV30 | TGTGCCTGGAGTGTTGGGGGGGCTCGTGGTGAGCAGTTCTTC | CAWSVGGARGEQFF
TRBJ1-5 | - | TRBV6-2/TRBV6-3 | TGTGCCAGCAGTTACCCTACCGCCGGACATCCTCATTTT | CASSYPTAGHPHF
TRBJ1-6 | - | TRBV4-2 | TGTGCCAGCAGCCGAGGGGGGTCTGGTAATTCACCCCTCCACTTT | CASSRGGSGNSPLHF
TRBJ2-1 | TRBD2 | TRBV5-4 | TGTGCCAGCAGCTTGACTAGCGGGGGGGTCCTATACAATGAGCAGTTCTTC | CASSLTSGGVLYNEQFF
TRBJ1-3 | - | TRBV30 | TGTGCCTGGAGGATTGCAGGGAGCTCTGGAAACACCATATATTTT | CAWRIAGSSGNTIYF
TRBJ1-2 | - | TRBV5-1 | TGCGCCAGCAGCTTGGACGGCCCCTTTGCTGGCTACACCTTC | CASSLDGPFAGYTF
TRBJ2-7 | - | TRBV6-6 | TGTGCCAGCAGTTACCAGGACAGCTCCTACGAGCAGTACTTC | CASSYQDSSYEQYF
TRBJ1-2 | - | TRBV20-1 | TGCAGTGCTAGTACCGTCTCTATTAACTATGGCTACACCTTC | CSASTVSINYGYTF
TRBJ1-5 | - | TRBV2 | TGTGCCAGCAGTGACGCAGGGGCGCTAACCTATAGCAATCAGCCCCAGCATTTT | CASSDAGALTYSNQPQHF
TRBJ1-1 | TRBD1 | TRBV11-1 | TGTGCCAGCAGCCCCGACAGGGTGGGCACTGAAGCTTTCTTT | CASSPDRVGTEAFF
TRBJ2-5 | TRBD1 | TRBV7-8 | TGTGCCAGCAGCCGGGGACAGGCGGAGACCCAGTACTTC | CASSRGQAETQYF
TRBJ1-5 | - | TRBV25-1 | TGTGCCAGCAGCCAGACAGGCTCCTATCAGCCCCAGCATTTT | CASSQTGSYQPQHF
TRBJ1-5 | - | TRBV27 | TGTGCCAGCAGTCCGGCTTCGGGAAGTCAGCCCCAGCATTTT | CASSPASGSQPQHF
TRBJ1-1 | - | TRBV19 | TGTGCCAGTAGTCCTGTCAGGCAGCTTGAAGCTTTCTTT | CASSPVRQLEAFF
TRBJ1-1 | TRBD1 | TRBV15 | TGTGCCACCAGCCGGGACAGGGCGAACACTGAAGCTTTCTTT | CATSRDRANTEAFF
TRBJ2-7 | - | TRBV30 | TGTGCCTGGAGTGACTATAACTACGAGCAGTACTTC | CAWSDYNYEQYF
TRBJ1-4 | - | TRBV7-2 | TGTGCCAGCAGCTTAATGGTAGCACGGAACGAAAAACTGTTTTTT | CASSLMVARNEKLFF
TRBJ1-2 | - | TRBV18 | TGTGCCAGCTCACCACCGGCGGGGGGCTACACCTTC | CASSPPAGGYTF
TRBJ1-5 | - | TRBV3-1/TRBV3-2 | TGTGCCAGCAGCCAAGTCCAGGGGAATCCGCCCCAGCATTTT | CASSQVQGNPPQHF
TRBJ2-3 | - | TRBV7-9 | TGTGCCAGCAGCCTAGGGGCCACAGATACGCAGTATTTT | CASSLGATDTQYF
TRBJ2-5 | TRBD1 | TRBV3-1/TRBV3-2 | TGTGCCAGCAGCACAGGGGACCAAGAGACCCAGTACTTC | CASSTGDQETQYF